The clone carrying this T cell receptor beta chain occurred a few times. Antigen unknown. Of the isolated RNA, all was reverse transcribed, and so the sequenced material was expressed TCRB transcripts. Using immunoSEQ multiplex PCR, the repertoire was profiled, and TCRdb retains in-frame clones only, with some absent. Of 600,000 to 700,000 clones listed, 9.5% to 15% are singletons. The CDR3 consists of 13 residues. The V gene's germline CDR1 is MDHEN and CDR2 SYDVKM. The germline V and J ends were trimmed by 7 bases and 0 bases, with 10 bases remaining between them. These data come from a study of beta chain features in type 1 diabetes. Overall study results and limits: Across all four CD4+ subsets, people with type 1 diabetes showed modestly shorter TCRB CDR3s.

This TCR was sampled from a young man with type 1 diabetes. V and J are TRBV28 and TRBJ2-7; unclear D gene. Sequenced input: naive CD4+ T cells from blood. The CDR3 DNA reads TGTGCCAGCAATCCCGCAGGCTCCTACGAGCAGTACTTC. This translates into CASNPAGSYEQYF.